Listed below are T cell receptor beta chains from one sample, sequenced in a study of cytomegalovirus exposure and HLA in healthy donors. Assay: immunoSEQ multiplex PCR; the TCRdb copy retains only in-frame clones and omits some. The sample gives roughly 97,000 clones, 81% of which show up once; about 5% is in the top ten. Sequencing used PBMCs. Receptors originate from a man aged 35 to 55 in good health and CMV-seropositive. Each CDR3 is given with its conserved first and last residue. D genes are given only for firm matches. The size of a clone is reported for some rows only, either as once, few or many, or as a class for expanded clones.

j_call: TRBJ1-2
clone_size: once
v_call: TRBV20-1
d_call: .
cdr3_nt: TGCAGTGCTTATGCTAACTATGGCTACACCTTC
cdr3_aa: CSAYANYGYTF

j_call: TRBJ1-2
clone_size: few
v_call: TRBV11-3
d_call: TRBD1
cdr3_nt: TGTGCCAGCAGCTTAACAGGGGGTAACTATGGCTACACCTTC
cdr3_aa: CASSLTGGNYGYTF

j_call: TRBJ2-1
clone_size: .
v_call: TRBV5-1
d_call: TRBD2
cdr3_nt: TGCGCCAGCAGCCAGGGACTAGCGGGGGGAAATGAGCAGTTCTTC
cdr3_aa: CASSQGLAGGNEQFF

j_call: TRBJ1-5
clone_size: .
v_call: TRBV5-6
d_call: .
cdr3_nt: TGTGCCAGCAGCTTGAGGGAGGGCCCGGGGCCCCAGCATTTT
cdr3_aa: CASSLREGPGPQHF

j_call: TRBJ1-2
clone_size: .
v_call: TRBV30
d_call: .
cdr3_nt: TGTGCCTGGCTAATCGGGGGGAACTATGGCTACACCTTC
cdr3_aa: CAWLIGGNYGYTF

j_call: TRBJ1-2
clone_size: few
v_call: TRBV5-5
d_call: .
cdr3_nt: TGTGCCAGCAGCGAGGGAACAGTGACGAGCTATGGCTACACCTTC
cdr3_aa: CASSEGTVTSYGYTF

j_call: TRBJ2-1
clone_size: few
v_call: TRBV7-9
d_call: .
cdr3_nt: TGTGCCAGCAGCTTAAGGGGGAGCTCCTACAATGAGCAGTTCTTC
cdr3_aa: CASSLRGSSYNEQFF

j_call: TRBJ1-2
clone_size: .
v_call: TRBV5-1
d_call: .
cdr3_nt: TGCGCCAGCAGCTTGGATGCGCTAGCTAACTATGGCTACACCTTC
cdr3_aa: CASSLDALANYGYTF

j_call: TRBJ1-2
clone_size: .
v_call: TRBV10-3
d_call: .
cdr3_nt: TGTGCCATCAGTGTAAGGGCAGGGGATGGCTACACCTTC
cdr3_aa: CAISVRAGDGYTF

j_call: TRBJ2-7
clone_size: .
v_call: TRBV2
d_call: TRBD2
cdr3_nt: TGTGCCAGCGGGACGGGGGGGATAACCTACGAGCAGTACTTC
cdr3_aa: CASGTGGITYEQYF

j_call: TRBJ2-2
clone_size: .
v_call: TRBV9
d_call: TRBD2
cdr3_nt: TGTGCCAGCAGCGTAGTAGCGGGAGCTGGGGAGCTGTTTTTT
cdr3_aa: CASSVVAGAGELFF

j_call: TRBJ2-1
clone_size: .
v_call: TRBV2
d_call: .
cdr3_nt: TGTGCCAGCATCTATCTGGTGATCAGGGGTGGCAATGAGCAGTTCTTC
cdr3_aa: CASIYLVIRGGNEQFF

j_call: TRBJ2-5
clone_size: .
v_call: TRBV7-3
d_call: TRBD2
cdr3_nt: TGTGCCAGCAGCCCCCTTGGGCGGGGGGGGGAGACCCAGTACTTC
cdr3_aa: CASSPLGRGGETQYF

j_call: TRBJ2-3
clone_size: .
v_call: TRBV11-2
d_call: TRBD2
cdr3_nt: TGTGCCAGCAGCTTAGCTACCCGGACTAGGCGGGGCCCACAGATGGTGCAGTATTTT
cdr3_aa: CASSLATRTRRGPQMVQYF

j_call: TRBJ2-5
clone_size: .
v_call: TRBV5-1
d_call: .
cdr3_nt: TGCGCCAGCAGGTCCAGCCAAGAGACCCAGTACTTC
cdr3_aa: CASRSSQETQYF

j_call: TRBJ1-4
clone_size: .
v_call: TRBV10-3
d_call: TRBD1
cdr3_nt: TGTGCCATCAGTGAGTCTCAGGTTACAGGGGAGAGGAAAAAACTGTTTTTT
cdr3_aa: CAISESQVTGERKKLFF

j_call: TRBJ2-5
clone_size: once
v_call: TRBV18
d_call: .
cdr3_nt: TGTGCCAGCTCACCTTCCCCCGGAGAGACCCAGTACTTC
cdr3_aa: CASSPSPGETQYF

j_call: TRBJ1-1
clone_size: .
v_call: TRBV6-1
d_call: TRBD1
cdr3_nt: TGTGCCAGCACTGGACAGGGGGCGATCACTGAAGCTTTCTTT
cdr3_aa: CASTGQGAITEAFF

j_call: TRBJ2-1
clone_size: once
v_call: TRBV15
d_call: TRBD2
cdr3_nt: TGTGCCACCAGCAGAGGCGGGGGGGCCTCCTACAATGAGCAGTTCTTC
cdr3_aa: CATSRGGGASYNEQFF

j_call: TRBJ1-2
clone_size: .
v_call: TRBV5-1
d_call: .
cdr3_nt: TGCGCCAGCAGCTTCCGGGACACCGGGACCTATGGCTACACCTTC
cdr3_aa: CASSFRDTGTYGYTF

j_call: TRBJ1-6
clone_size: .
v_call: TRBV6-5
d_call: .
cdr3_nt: TGTGCCAGCAGTTACGGGCAGGGTCATTCACCCCTCCACTTT
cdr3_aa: CASSYGQGHSPLHF

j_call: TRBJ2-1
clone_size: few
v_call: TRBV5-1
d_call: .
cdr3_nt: TGCGCCAGCCGGGGGGCCACGTCCTACAATGAGCAGTTCTTC
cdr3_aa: CASRGATSYNEQFF

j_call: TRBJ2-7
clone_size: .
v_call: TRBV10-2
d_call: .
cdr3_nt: TGCGCCAGCAGGATACAGGGCTACGAGCAGTACTTC
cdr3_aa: CASRIQGYEQYF

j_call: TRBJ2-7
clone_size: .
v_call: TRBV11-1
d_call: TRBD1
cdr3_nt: TGTGCCAGCAGCTATGGGACAGTCGAGCAGTACTTC
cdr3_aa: CASSYGTVEQYF

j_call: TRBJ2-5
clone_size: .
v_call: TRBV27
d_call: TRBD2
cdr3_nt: TGTGCCAGCAGTTCCCGGACTAGCGGGGACCAAGAGACCCAGTACTTC
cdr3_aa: CASSSRTSGDQETQYF

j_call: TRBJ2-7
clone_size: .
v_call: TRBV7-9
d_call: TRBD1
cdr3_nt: TGTGCCAGCAGCTTCGGACAGGGTGGCTACGAGCAGTACTTC
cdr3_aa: CASSFGQGGYEQYF

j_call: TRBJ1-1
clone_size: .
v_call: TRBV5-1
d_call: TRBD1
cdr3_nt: TGCGCCAGCATCGGTGGGGACAGACTGAACACTGAAGCTTTCTTT
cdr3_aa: CASIGGDRLNTEAFF